These 10 T cell receptor beta chains originate from one sample sequenced in a study of blood T cell repertoires in COVID-19. Libraries were prepared by immunoSEQ multiplex PCR; TCRdb keeps only in-frame clonotypes and omits some of them. The sample contains fewer than 200,000 clones, about 85% of which appear only once. What was sequenced was peripheral blood. These receptors were collected from a man aged 35 to 55 with acute or convalescent COVID-19.

The chain carries TRBV12-3 or TRBV12-4 and TRBJ1-5; D is unclear. The length of the CDR3 is 13 residues. The germline V and J ends were trimmed by 2 bases and 4 bases, with 6 bases remaining between them. DNA for the CDR3: TGTGCCAGCAGTTTAACGGGGAATCAGCCCCAGCATTTT. Protein: CASSLTGNQPQHF.

The chain employs TRBV19 and TRBJ1-2, with TRBD1 identical over 7 bases. CDR3 length: 15 residues. The germline V gene encodes CDR1 LNHDA and CDR2 SQIVND (reference sequence). Trimming removed 5 bases from V and 5 bases from J; junction bases left unmatched: 11. This CDR3 reads CASSARQGPLYGYTF. As DNA, the CDR3 is TGTGCCAGTAGTGCCCGACAGGGCCCACTTTATGGCTACACCTTC.

This chain links TRBV23-1 with TRBJ1-2, with 10 bases aligning to TRBD1. TRBV23-1 counts as an open reading frame of uncertain function. The CDR3 has 14 amino acids. V lost 4 bases, J lost 13 bases, and 12 bases stayed unmatched. The chain's CDR3 is CASSPAGTGVARTF. CDR3 sequence (DNA): TGCGCCAGCAGTCCCGCCGGGACAGGGGTGGCTCGCACCTTC.

The V call is TRBV7-9, the J call TRBJ2-5; D is perhaps TRBD2 (5 bases). Germline V CDR1 and CDR2: SEHNR, FQNEAQ (reference sequence). This CDR3 has 14 residues. V gave up 6 bases and J gave up 5 bases, with 16 bases separating them. This chain's CDR3 is CASSPADPGETQYF. The CDR3 DNA reads TGTGCCAGCAGTCCCGCGGACCCGGGGGAGACCCAGTACTTC.

V usage is TRBV27 and J usage is TRBJ1-6; D may be TRBD1 (5 bases). Trimming cost V 2 bases and J 6 bases, with 20 bases left between them. The length of the CDR3 is 18 residues. The germline gives CDR1 MNHEY, CDR2 SMNVEV (reference sequence). CDR3 region: CASSLGRDTPIGNSPLHF. CDR3 DNA: TGTGCCAGCAGTTTAGGCAGGGATACGCCTATAGGTAATTCACCCCTCCACTTT.

The chain is built from TRBV6-5 and TRBJ1-5; no clear D gene. The CDR3 sequence is 13 residues long. In germline, CDR1 is MNHEY, CDR2 SVGAGI. V was cut by 8 bases and J by 7 bases, with 15 bases left in between. For the CDR3, the DNA is TGTGCCAGCTCCCTGGGCGGGTGGCAGCCCCAGCATTTT. Residues: CASSLGGWQPQHF.

The chain carries TRBV6-2 or TRBV6-3 and TRBJ2-1, with 7 bases that match TRBD2. The CDR3 length is 11 residues. V lost 1 base and J lost 15; bases outside the gene matches: 3. Germline assignment: CDR1 MNHEY and CDR2 SVGEGT. The CDR3: CASSYFLAAFF. As DNA, the CDR3 is TGTGCCAGCAGTTACTTCCTAGCGGCGTTCTTC.

The sample holds one count of this clone. The chain recombines TRBV9 with TRBJ1-1, with 7 bases fitting TRBD1. The CDR3 runs to 14 residues. Germline V gives CDR1 SGDLS, CDR2 YYNGEE. V lost 0 bases, J lost 6 bases, and 5 bases stayed unmatched. As DNA, the CDR3 is TGTGCCAGCAGCGTAGGGGGACAGACCCCTGAAGCTTTCTTT. It codes for CASSVGGQTPEAFF. The full variable domain, completed using reference TRBV9 and TRBJ1-1, is DSGVTQTPKHLITATGQRVTLRCSPRSGDLSVYWYQQSLDQGLQFLIQYYNGEERAKGNILERFSAQQFPDLHSELNLSSLELGDSALYFCASSVGGQTPEAFFGQGTRLTVV.

This clone was seen just once. The CDR3 spells CASSARGEAFF. The CDR3, as DNA: TGTGCCAGCAGTGCCCGGGGTGAAGCTTTCTTT. This sequence joins TRBV12-3 or TRBV12-4 and TRBJ1-1; D is uncertain. This CDR3 region has 11 residues. V dropped 5 bases and J dropped 7 bases, with 8 bases sitting between them.

This clone was seen once. The chain uses TRBV11-3 and TRBJ1-1, with 9 bases identical to TRBD1. The CDR3 contains 13 residues. V was clipped by 5 bases and J by 8 bases; unmatched bases: 6. Germline V gene sequence: CDR1 SGHNT, CDR2 YENEEA. Here the CDR3 reads CASSRRTGDEAFF. In DNA, the CDR3 is TGTGCCAGCAGCCGAAGGACAGGGGACGAAGCTTTCTTT.